These 21 T cell receptor beta chains share one sample of origin, sequenced in a study of T cells in Graves' hyperthyroidism and ophthalmopathy. Authors of the study amplified TCR beta CDR3 regions from RNA transcripts. The HTBI primer set was used in a first-round RT-PCR of the TCR CDR3. TCRdb analysed the multiplex PCR reads with MiXCR anew, one entry per CDR3 protein. In the table there are some 650,000 distinct CDR3 sequences, about 16% of which are singletons. Source material: blood. These receptors were collected from a woman aged 40 to 50 with Graves' ophthalmopathy.

This clonotype showed up many times. This chain connects TRBV30 to TRBJ2-2; possibly TRBD1 for D (6 bases). The CDR3 sequence is 13 residues long. Trimming stripped 4 bases from V and 6 bases from J, with 12 bases between. Germline V CDR1 and CDR2: GTSNPN, SVGIG (reference sequence). The CDR3 region is CAWTKGEAGELFF. DNA for the CDR3: TGTGCCTGGACCAAGGGGGAAGCCGGGGAGCTGTTTTTT.

This clonotype came up many times. This chain joins TRBV6-1 and TRBJ2-7, with TRBD2 as a possible D gene (6 bases). The CDR3 consists of 16 residues. With 0 bases removed from V and 0 bases from J, the gap between germline ends came to 12 bases. CDR1 and CDR2 from the germline V gene are MNHNS and SASEGT. The CDR3 sequence: CASSEAATAGSYEQYF. CDR3 nucleotides: TGTGCCAGCAGTGAAGCGGCGACAGCGGGCTCCTACGAGCAGTACTTC.

Ten or more counts support this clonotype. The J gene is TRBJ1-5, the V gene TRBV2; D not certain. The CDR3 has 15 amino acids. Germline V lookup: CDR1 SNHLY, CDR2 FYNNEI. The germline V and J ends were trimmed by 4 bases and 4 bases, with 14 bases remaining between them. CDR3 sequence (DNA): TGTGCCAGCAGTGGTAGTAAAGAAACAAATCAGCCCCAGCATTTT. Translated: CASSGSKETNQPQHF.

As concerns this clonotype: A read error may explain this, as a much larger clone is one base away. The chain has TRBV15 and TRBJ2-1; no clear D gene. Near its end, the DNA agrees better with TRBJ2-7, so the J call may be wrong. Germline values: CDR1 LNHNV, CDR2 YYDKDF (reference sequence). This CDR3 comprises 14 residues. CDR3 protein: CATSRDSGRNEQYF. DNA of the CDR3: TGTGCCACCAGCAGAGATTCGGGTCGCAATGAGCAGTACTTC.

The chain joins TRBV30 to TRBJ2-4; D possibly corresponds to TRBD2 (6 bases). Deletions cut 5 bases from V and 10 bases from J, with 15 bases between. The CDR3 has 12 residues. Germline V CDR1 and CDR2: GTSNPN, SVGIG (reference sequence). CDR3 loop: CAWSAGPMIQYF. CDR3 in DNA: TGTGCCTGGTCCGCGGGACCCATGATTCAGTACTTC. The whole variable domain, remainder taken from reference TRBV30 and TRBJ2-4, is SQTIHQWPATLVQPVGSPLSLECTVEGTSNPNLYWYRQAAGRGLQLLFYSVGIGQISSEVPQNLSASRPQDRQFILSSKKLLLSDSGFYLCAWSAGPMIQYFGAGTRLSVL.

The chain uses TRBV19 and TRBJ2-7, with 11 bases matching TRBD2. CDR1 is LNHDA and CDR2 is SQIVND in the germline V gene (reference sequence). V gave up 6 bases and J gave up 1 base; unmatched junction bases: 5. The CDR3 sequence is 15 residues long. The CDR3: CASRSRLAGSYEQYF. The DNA of the CDR3 is TGTGCCAGTAGGAGCAGACTAGCGGGATCCTACGAGCAGTACTTC.

This clonotype has only a few counts. The chain employs TRBV4-1 and TRBJ1-3; D is perhaps TRBD1 (6 bases). V gave up 4 bases and J gave up 7 bases, with 35 bases separating them. Per the germline V gene, CDR1 is MGHRA and CDR2 is YSYEKL. This CDR3 has 21 amino acids. CDR3: CASSRESGHPQRGGTVNTIYF. In DNA, the CDR3 is TGCGCCAGCAGCCGCGAAAGCGGGCATCCGCAAAGGGGGGGAACGGTGAACACCATATATTTT.

With regard to this clonotype: It may be a read error: a sequence one base away is much more abundant. The V call is TRBV2, the J call TRBJ1-5; the D is unclear. The CDR3 has 14 amino acids. Germline CDR1 SNHLY, CDR2 FYNNEI. Trimming removed 5 bases at V and 4 bases at J, with 12 bases between. The CDR3 bases are TGTGCCAGCAGTCTTAAAGCAGAGAATCAGCCCCAGCATTTT. It encodes CASSLKAENQPQHF.

This clonotype was counted a few times. The J gene is TRBJ2-1, the V gene TRBV14, with TRBD1 matching 7 bases. The CDR3 runs to 16 residues. The germline gives CDR1 SGHDN, CDR2 FVKESK. The V gene end was trimmed by 1 base and the J gene end by 7 bases; junction bases not matched to a gene: 10. CDR3 sequence: CASSQVDRATGNEQFF. DNA of the CDR3: TGTGCCAGCAGCCAAGTTGACAGGGCCACGGGAAATGAGCAGTTCTTC.

This clonotype turned up a few times. The chain links TRBV4-2 to TRBJ2-7; possible D gene TRBD2, 6 bases. The V end lost 1 base, the J end lost 0 bases, and 13 bases lay between the germline ends. The CDR3 runs 16 residues. The germline V gene has CDR1 LGHNA and CDR2 YNFKEQ. The CDR3, as DNA: TGTGCCAGCAGCCAAGTCCGCTCGGACTACTCCTACGAGCAGTACTTC. Its protein is CASSQVRSDYSYEQYF.

In this sample, this clonotype turned up a few times. V is TRBV19 and J is TRBJ1-3; D perhaps matches TRBD1 (6 bases). This CDR3 has 14 amino acids. Germline CDR1 is LNHDA and CDR2 is SQIVND (reference sequence). V was pared by 5 bases and J by 4 bases, with 12 bases between. CDR3 sequence reads: CASSAGTHGNTIYF. The DNA for the CDR3 is TGTGCCAGTAGTGCCGGGACACACGGAAACACCATATATTTT. The whole variable domain, remainder taken from reference TRBV19 and TRBJ1-3, is DGGITQSPKYLFRKEGQNVTLSCEQNLNHDAMYWYRQDPGQGLRLIYYSQIVNDFQKGDIAEGYSVSREKKESFPLTVTSAQKNPTAFYLCASSAGTHGNTIYFGEGSWLTVV.

The genes are TRBV20-1 and TRBJ1-4; D uncertain. Per germline, CDR1 DFQATT and CDR2 SNEGSKA (reference sequence). Trimming left V 0 bases short and J 8 bases short, with 10 bases between. The CDR3 has 13 amino acids. CDR3 loop: CSARDNRVEKLFF. In nucleotides, the CDR3 is TGCAGTGCTAGAGATAACAGAGTAGAAAAACTGTTTTTT.

This clonotype was seen at least ten times. The CDR3 protein is CASSLGQGATDTQYF. For the CDR3, the DNA is TGTGCCAGCAGTTTAGGACAGGGGGCCACAGATACGCAGTATTTT. The V gene is TRBV28, the J gene TRBJ2-3; 11 bases agree with TRBD1. From germline, CDR1 is MDHEN and CDR2 SYDVKM. Germline trimming cut 2 bases from V and 2 bases from J; bases unmatched to any gene: 0. There are 15 residues in the CDR3.

This clonotype was picked up a small number of times. The V call is TRBV6-1, the J call TRBJ1-1; D gene uncertain. The V end lost 2 bases, the J end lost 4 bases, and 11 bases lay between the germline ends. Germline assignment: CDR1 MNHNS and CDR2 SASEGT. The CDR3 is made up of 14 amino acids. The CDR3 coding sequence is TGTGCCAGCAGTGAATTAGTGGGGTCCACTGAAGCTTTCTTT. Encoded protein: CASSELVGSTEAFF.

Many counts were recorded for this clonotype. The rearrangement uses TRBV2 and TRBJ1-1; D unresolved. Germline V gene data show CDR1 as SNHLY and CDR2 as FYNNEI. This CDR3 has 14 residues. V was trimmed by 6 bases and J by 0 bases, leaving 11 bases between them. The CDR3 nucleotides read TGTGCCAGCAGGCCGCTCACAGTGAACACTGAAGCTTTCTTT. The encoded protein is CASRPLTVNTEAFF.

The chain combines TRBV20-1 with TRBJ2-3, with 8 nucleotides matching TRBD1. This CDR3 is 17 amino acids long. Germline V lookup: CDR1 DFQATT, CDR2 SNEGSKA (reference sequence). Trimming cost V 0 bases and J 2 bases; bases outside gene matches: 10. CDR3 sequence: CSARDLNRGLHTDTQYF. In nucleotides, the CDR3 is TGCAGTGCTAGAGATCTCAACAGGGGGTTGCACACAGATACGCAGTATTTT.

This clonotype was seen repeatedly, ten times or more. The gene calls are TRBV28 and TRBJ2-5; 8 bases are a match to TRBD1. V lost 4 bases to trimming and J lost 4 bases; unmatched junction nucleotides: 8. Germline V gene lookup returns CDR1 MDHEN and CDR2 SYDVKM. The CDR3 covers 15 residues. The CDR3 nucleotides are TGTGCCAGCAGTTGGACAGGGAAAATGGGAGAGACCCAGTACTTC. Amino acid sequence: CASSWTGKMGETQYF.

The chain carries TRBV6-1 and TRBJ2-2; 9 bases line up with TRBD1. CDR1 and CDR2 (germline): MNHNS, SASEGT. The CDR3 contains 16 residues. J gave up 4 bases and V 2 bases, and 5 bases lay outside the gene matches. This CDR3 reads CASSERGQGGTGELFF. The CDR3 region has the DNA TGTGCCAGCAGTGAAAGGGGACAGGGTGGCACCGGGGAGCTGTTTTTT.

This clonotype showed up many times. The chain uses TRBV11-2 and TRBJ2-5; D is ambiguous. The CDR3 is 14 amino acids. Deletions cut 1 base from V and 1 base from J, with 7 bases between. Germline V gene sequence: CDR1 SGHAT, CDR2 FQNNGV. CDR3 sequence (DNA): TGTGCCAGCAGCTTAGCCATATTCCAAGAGACCCAGTACTTC. Translation gives CASSLAIFQETQYF.

This clonotype came up many times. The J gene is TRBJ2-3, the V gene TRBV28; TRBD2 agrees at 11 bases. J gave up 6 bases and V 5 bases, and 10 bases lay outside the gene matches. The CDR3 has 16 amino acids. Germline CDR1 is MDHEN and CDR2 is SYDVKM. In nucleotides, the CDR3 is TGTGCCAGCAGTAAATCTTTAGCGGGAGGGCGGGATACGCAGTATTTT. Protein sequence: CASSKSLAGGRDTQYF.

This clonotype has ten or more counts. The chain joins TRBV7-9 to TRBJ2-1, with D perhaps matching TRBD2 (6 bases). The CDR3 is 13 residues long. Germline V gives CDR1 SEHNR, CDR2 FQNEAQ (reference sequence). Trimming cost V 1 base and J 9 bases, with 10 bases left between them. CDR3 coding DNA: TGTGCCAGCAGCTTAGGGAGGGCCAGTGAGCAGTTCTTC. Translation gives CASSLGRASEQFF.